This is a list of T cell receptor beta chains from one sample in a study of blood T cell repertoires in COVID-19. Measured with immunoSEQ multiplex PCR; TCRdb has only the in-frame clones, and not every one. Seen here are about 130,000 clones, about 89% observed once, and the top ten hold approximately 10%. Sequencing input: peripheral blood. Receptor source: a woman in her 70s with COVID-19, enrolled during active disease. CDR3s include the opening cysteine and the closing phenylalanine or tryptophan. D genes are given only for firm matches. Rows give clone size only sometimes, using once, few, many, or a class for an expanded clone.

TRBJ1-6 NA TRBV10-3 NA CAISEVTGAASPLHF TGTGCCATCAGTGAAGTCACTGGGGCGGCTTCACCCCTCCACTTT
TRBJ2-7 NA TRBV29-1 NA CSVEEGLEQYF TGCAGCGTTGAAGAGGGACTCGAGCAGTACTTC
TRBJ1-5 NA TRBV28 TRBD1 CATTGGGGNQPQHF TGTGCCACGACAGGGGGCGGGGGCAATCAGCCCCAGCATTTT
TRBJ1-4 NA TRBV20-1 NA CSAETRGKLFF TGCAGTGCCGAGACCCGGGGGAAACTGTTTTTT
TRBJ2-7 many TRBV27 NA CASSFAGEAYEQYF TGTGCCAGCAGTTTTGCGGGTGAGGCCTACGAGCAGTACTTC
TRBJ2-7 NA TRBV6-5 NA CASNTGKSSYEQYF TGTGCCAGCAACACAGGGAAAAGCTCCTACGAGCAGTACTTC
TRBJ2-5 NA TRBV7-3 TRBD2 CASSLAGREETQYF TGTGCCAGCAGCTTAGCTGGGAGGGAAGAGACCCAGTACTTC
TRBJ2-5 NA TRBV2 TRBD2 CAWHPGLAGARYAETQYF TGTGCCTGGCACCCGGGACTAGCGGGGGCGCGGTACGCGGAGACCCAGTACTTC
TRBJ1-1 NA TRBV2 NA CASATESEAFF TGTGCCAGCGCCACAGAGTCTGAAGCTTTCTTT
TRBJ2-3 NA TRBV3-1/TRBV3-2 TRBD2 CASSQGRLAGGRADTQYF TGTGCCAGCAGCCAAGGTCGACTAGCGGGGGGGCGGGCAGATACGCAGTATTTT
TRBJ1-1 NA TRBV9 TRBD1 CASSVGVTGGSNTEAFF TGTGCCAGCAGCGTAGGGGTGACAGGGGGTTCGAACACTGAAGCTTTCTTT
TRBJ1-5 NA TRBV28 TRBD1 CASDRDSNQPQHF TGTGCCAGTGACAGGGATAGCAATCAGCCCCAGCATTTT
TRBJ1-1 once TRBV4-1 TRBD1 CASSQDMGQGQTEAFF TGCGCCAGCAGCCAAGATATGGGACAGGGCCAAACTGAAGCTTTCTTT
TRBJ1-2 few TRBV21-1 NA CAVREETCYTF TGTGCCGTGCGGGAGGAAACGTGCTACACCTTC
TRBJ2-7 NA TRBV11-2 TRBD2 CASSSPLAGGYEQYF TGTGCCAGCAGCTCTCCCCTAGCGGGGGGCTACGAGCAGTACTTC
TRBJ2-3 NA TRBV7-2 TRBD2 CASSLGTSGGAADTQYF TGTGCCAGCAGCTTAGGGACTAGCGGGGGGGCCGCAGATACGCAGTATTTT
TRBJ2-7 NA TRBV19 NA CASSIGHDSTYEQYF TGTGCCAGTAGTATAGGCCACGACTCGACCTACGAGCAGTACTTC
TRBJ1-5 few TRBV28 NA CASTLGGNRNQPQHF TGTGCCAGCACCTTGGGGGGGAATCGCAATCAGCCCCAGCATTTT
TRBJ1-6 NA TRBV10-1 NA CASGETPNSPLHF TGCGCCAGCGGTGAGACACCCAATTCACCCCTCCACTTT
TRBJ2-1 NA TRBV7-9 NA CASSLGVQGPSFDNEQFF TGTGCCAGCAGCTTGGGGGTCCAGGGGCCTTCCTTCGACAATGAGCAGTTCTTC
TRBJ1-5 NA TRBV28 TRBD1 CASSFLQGDSQPQHF TGTGCCAGCAGTTTCTTACAGGGGGATTCTCAGCCCCAGCATTTT
TRBJ1-1 few TRBV10-2 TRBD1 CASSDWTGGSTEAFF TGCGCCAGCAGTGATTGGACAGGGGGGAGCACTGAAGCTTTCTTT
TRBJ1-4 NA TRBV2 NA CASSERPEKLFF TGTGCCAGCAGTGAGAGGCCCGAAAAACTGTTTTTT
TRBJ1-4 NA TRBV5-5 NA CASSSRGNNEKLFF TGTGCCAGCAGCTCACGGGGTAATAATGAAAAACTGTTTTTT
TRBJ1-1 NA TRBV5-1 NA CASSLPTGNTEAFF TGCGCCAGCAGCTTACCAACAGGGAACACTGAAGCTTTCTTT
TRBJ2-2 NA TRBV5-1 NA CASSSGRVETGELFF TGCGCCAGCAGCTCGGGCAGGGTAGAAACCGGGGAGCTGTTTTTT
TRBJ2-4 many TRBV10-3 NA CAISETDIAKNIQYF TGTGCCATCAGTGAGACAGATATAGCCAAAAACATTCAGTACTTC
TRBJ1-4 NA TRBV2 NA CATYRTTNEKLFF TGTGCCACCTACAGAACAACTAATGAAAAACTGTTTTTT
TRBJ2-6 NA TRBV7-3 TRBD2 CASSPSGGTYSGANVLTF TGTGCCAGCAGCCCAAGCGGGGGGACCTACTCTGGGGCCAACGTCCTGACTTTC
TRBJ1-2 NA TRBV2 NA CASSEAPRRESYGYTF TGTGCCAGCAGTGAAGCTCCAAGACGGGAGTCCTATGGCTACACCTTC
TRBJ2-1 NA TRBV4-1 NA CASSQDYGTYSYNEQFF TGCGCCAGCAGCCAAGATTACGGGACATACTCCTACAATGAGCAGTTCTTC
TRBJ2-7 once TRBV11-2 NA CASSPFSYEQYF TGTGCCAGCAGCCCCTTCTCCTACGAGCAGTACTTC
TRBJ1-1 few TRBV7-9 NA CASSLVVNTEAFF TGTGCCAGCAGCTTAGTAGTGAACACTGAAGCTTTCTTT
TRBJ1-6 once TRBV7-2 TRBD1 CASSKRQGDNSPLHF TGTGCCAGCAGCAAACGACAGGGAGATAATTCACCCCTCCACTTT
TRBJ1-1 NA TRBV28 NA CASSPSLEGKAFF TGTGCCAGCAGCCCCAGCCTGGAGGGGAAGGCTTTCTTT
TRBJ1-1 NA TRBV5-1 NA CASSLDWGRAEAFF TGCGCCAGCAGCTTGGACTGGGGCCGGGCTGAAGCTTTCTTT
TRBJ2-5 NA TRBV28 TRBD1 CASSFTRGTGEETQYF TGTGCCAGCAGTTTCACTCGGGGGACAGGGGAAGAGACCCAGTACTTC
TRBJ1-6 NA TRBV27 TRBD1 CASSLVGQSNSPLHF TGTGCCAGCAGTTTGGTGGGACAGTCGAATTCACCCCTCCACTTT
TRBJ1-3 once TRBV5-4 NA CASSPDRYSGNTIYF TGTGCCAGCAGCCCCGACAGATACTCTGGAAACACCATATATTTT
TRBJ1-1 NA TRBV28 NA CASSLIFSGRFPEAFF TGTGCCAGCAGTTTGATATTTTCTGGGAGATTCCCTGAAGCTTTCTTT
TRBJ2-2 NA TRBV5-4 NA CASSLVAGPPRNGELFF TGTGCCAGCAGCTTGGTGGCAGGGCCGCCCAGGAACGGGGAGCTGTTTTTT